The 19 T cell receptor beta chains below come from one sample, sequenced in a study of shared clonotypes between healthy human individuals (dated by TCRdb to 2020 to 2022). Library prep was done by the immunoSEQ multiplex PCR assay. This is the immuneACCESS table as TCRdb keeps it, with only in-frame sequences that have V and J called. A part of the clones is gone; compared with another copy, unresolved V genes explain less than half, and the rest is unexplained. Present in this sample are some 740,000 clones, nearly 95% of which were seen just once. The ten largest clones capture approximately 25% of the sample. CD8 naive samples were obtained by positive selection for CCR7 among CD45RO-negative cells, yielding a CD45RA+CCR7+ population from which TemRA cells were excluded. The material sequenced was naive CD8+ T cells sorted from blood. The cell subset or site label of this sample denotes: CD45RA+CCR7+. These receptors were collected from a man aged 25 to 40 in good health.

The rearrangement joins TRBV4-1 to TRBJ2-7; 7 nucleotides agree with TRBD2. V was clipped by 1 base and J by 5 bases; unmatched bases: 5. CDR3 size: 14 residues. Germline V gives CDR1 MGHRA, CDR2 YSYEKL. DNA for the CDR3: TGCGCCAGCAGCCAAGTGGGAGGGGTGGACGAGCAGTACTTC. This sequence encodes CASSQVGGVDEQYF.

The chain combines TRBV27 with TRBJ2-3, with 7 bases lining up with TRBD1. J lost 0 bases, V lost 5 bases, and 8 bases had no gene match. CDR3 size: 16 residues. CDR1 is MNHEY and CDR2 is SMNVEV in the germline V gene (reference sequence). The CDR3 protein is CASSPLRDSSTDTQYF. The CDR3 DNA sequence: TGTGCCAGCAGTCCCCTCCGGGACAGCAGCACAGATACGCAGTATTTT.

J is TRBJ1-1 and V is TRBV7-6, with D possibly matching TRBD1 (6 bases). The germline V gene has CDR1 SGHVS and CDR2 FNYEAQ. CDR3 length: 15 residues. Trimming shortened V by 1 base and J by 4 bases, and 13 bases separated the two germline ends. The CDR3 region has the DNA TGTGCCAGCAGCTTAGGGAAAACAGGGTCCACTGAAGCTTTCTTT. It translates to CASSLGKTGSTEAFF.

The chain links TRBV7-9 to TRBJ2-1; TRBD1 is a possible D gene (5 bases). CDR1 and CDR2 (germline): SEHNR, FQNEAQ (reference sequence). The CDR3 has 13 residues. Trimming took 5 bases from V and 8 from J, leaving 13 bases between them. The CDR3 DNA reads TGTGCCAGCAGCCCAGGGCTCAGCTATGAGCAGTTCTTC. Amino acids: CASSPGLSYEQFF.

This rearrangement joins TRBV14 to TRBJ2-1; TRBD2 aligns across 9 bases. The CDR3 is 15 amino acids. After removal of 5 bases from V and 8 bases from J, the junction contained 10 bases not matched to a gene. CDR1 is SGHDN, CDR2 FVKESK, per germline. CDR3 coding DNA: TGTGCCAGCAGCGATATAAATAGCGGGAGTCATGAGCAGTTCTTC. Its translation is CASSDINSGSHEQFF.

The chain links TRBV7-8 to TRBJ1-4; D is ambiguous. The ends were cut back, 3 bases at V and 0 bases at J, with 5 bases in the middle. The germline V gene has CDR1 SGHVS and CDR2 FQNEAQ. This CDR3 contains 14 residues. CDR3 bases: TGTGCCAGCAGCTTCGGAACAACTAATGAAAAACTGTTTTTT. This gives the protein CASSFGTTNEKLFF.

Worth noting for this clone: Other DNA sequences in the same sample also yield this CDR3. The CDR3 sequence is CASSVDINQPQHF. The CDR3, as DNA: TGTGCCAGCAGCGTAGACATCAATCAGCCCCAGCATTTT. The V call is TRBV9, the J call TRBJ1-5, with D unclear. Germline V gives CDR1 SGDLS, CDR2 YYNGEE. V was clipped by 0 bases and J by 3 bases, with 4 bases between them. CDR3 size: 13 residues.

This chain links TRBV19 with TRBJ2-6; unclear D gene. Trimming took 7 bases from V and 0 from J, leaving 7 bases between them. CDR3 length equals 14 residues. Germline V CDR1 and CDR2: LNHDA, SQIVND (reference sequence). CDR3 region: CASTRISGANVLTF. The CDR3 nucleotides read TGTGCCAGTACCCGGATCTCTGGGGCCAACGTCCTGACTTTC.

The J gene is TRBJ2-1, the V gene TRBV19; D may be TRBD1 (6 bases). Per the germline V gene, CDR1 is LNHDA and CDR2 is SQIVND (reference sequence). This CDR3 has 15 residues. The germline V and J ends were trimmed by 5 bases and 2 bases, with 13 bases remaining between them. The CDR3, as DNA: TGTGCCAGTAGTCAGCTACAGGGAACCTACAATGAGCAGTTCTTC. It codes for CASSQLQGTYNEQFF.

V and J are TRBV15 and TRBJ2-7; D is possibly TRBD1 or TRBD2 (6 bases each). The CDR3 extends over 15 amino acids. Germline V gene lookup returns CDR1 LNHNV and CDR2 YYDKDF (reference sequence). Trimming shortened V by 5 bases and J by 5 bases, and 19 bases separated the two germline ends. The CDR3 protein is CATSYRDTGGNEQYF. CDR3 nucleotides: TGTGCCACCAGCTACCGGGACACCGGAGGGAACGAGCAGTACTTC.

This chain uses TRBV27 with TRBJ2-2; 7 positions agree with TRBD2. Losses at the gene ends were 2 bases for V and 3 bases for J; bases not matched to a gene: 9. The germline gives CDR1 MNHEY, CDR2 SMNVEV (reference sequence). The CDR3 is 17 amino acids. The CDR3 nucleotides read TGTGCCAGCAGTTTAGGTCGGCTAGCGGAATACACCGGGGAGCTGTTTTTT. Its protein product is CASSLGRLAEYTGELFF.

The rearrangement uses TRBV6-5 and TRBJ2-1; 9 bases are a match to TRBD2. The V gene's germline CDR1 is MNHEY and CDR2 SVGAGI. The CDR3 consists of 14 residues. J gave up 10 bases and V 7 bases, and 11 bases lay outside the gene matches. The CDR3 loop is CASTGGGRALEQFF. DNA for the CDR3: TGTGCCAGCACTGGGGGCGGGAGGGCCCTCGAGCAGTTCTTC.

Of note for this clone: Within the sample, other DNA sequences also encode this same CDR3. The J gene is TRBJ2-7, the V gene TRBV29-1, with D uncertain. The CDR3 totals 12 residues. Deletions cut 3 bases from V and 2 bases from J, with 8 bases between. From germline, CDR1 is SQVTM and CDR2 ANQGSEA. The CDR3 sequence: CSVEVRAYEQYF. In nucleotides, the CDR3 is TGCAGCGTTGAGGTACGGGCCTACGAGCAGTACTTC.

The chain is built from TRBV5-1 and TRBJ2-5; the D gene is possibly TRBD1 (6 bases). With 2 bases removed from V and 6 bases from J, the gap between germline ends came to 20 bases. The CDR3 extends over 16 amino acids. Germline loops: CDR1 SGHRS, CDR2 YFSETQ. Here the CDR3 DNA reads TGCGCCAGCAGCTTATCCGGGACATTCGGGGAGAAGACCCAGTACTTC. This sequence encodes CASSLSGTFGEKTQYF.

The rearrangement joins TRBV7-6 to TRBJ1-3; D is unclear. Trimming pared 5 bases from V and 1 base from J, leaving 15 bases between. The CDR3 runs 16 residues. Germline V gene data show CDR1 as SGHVS and CDR2 as FNYEAQ. CDR3 protein: CASSPLGRDSGNTIYF. The CDR3 coding sequence is TGTGCCAGCAGCCCGCTGGGGAGGGATTCTGGAAACACCATATATTTT.

The V call is TRBV19, the J call TRBJ2-7; TRBD1 agrees at 10 bases. Germline CDR1 and CDR2: LNHDA and SQIVND (reference sequence). The CDR3 contains 13 residues. J was trimmed by 4 bases and V by 5 bases; bases with no gene match: 2. The CDR3 spells CASSWTGGYEQYF. Written as DNA, the CDR3 is TGTGCCAGTAGTTGGACAGGGGGTTACGAGCAGTACTTC.

The CDR3 loop is CAWSRGSNEQFF. The DNA of the CDR3 is TGTGCCTGGAGCCGAGGGAGCAATGAGCAGTTCTTC. The chain carries TRBV30 and TRBJ2-1, with D possibly matching TRBD2 (5 bases). V gave up 3 bases and J gave up 6 bases, with 9 bases separating them. Germline V gene data show CDR1 as GTSNPN and CDR2 as SVGIG (reference sequence). The CDR3 sequence is 12 residues long. Full variable domain (rest looked up from reference TRBV30 and TRBJ2-1): SQTIHQWPATLVQPVGSPLSLECTVEGTSNPNLYWYRQAAGRGLQLLFYSVGIGQISSEVPQNLSASRPQDRQFILSSKKLLLSDSGFYLCAWSRGSNEQFFGPGTRLTVL.

This clone was found once. The chain couples TRBV15 to TRBJ2-1; TRBD2 aligns across 7 bases. Trimming took 3 bases from V and 8 from J; bases not matched to a gene: 19. CDR1 and CDR2 (germline): LNHNV, YYDKDF (reference sequence). CDR3 size: 18 residues. The CDR3 reads CATSRDPGTGGRLDEQFF. DNA of the CDR3: TGTGCCACCAGCAGGGACCCCGGGACGGGAGGTCGGTTGGATGAGCAGTTCTTC.

On this clone itself: The sample carries other DNA sequences with the same CDR3. The chain links TRBV7-9 to TRBJ1-5; unclear D gene. CDR1 is SEHNR, CDR2 FQNEAQ, per germline (reference sequence). The CDR3 contains 12 residues. Trimming left V 6 bases short and J 3 bases short, with 6 bases between. The CDR3 sequence: CASSFDNQPQHF. The CDR3 DNA sequence: TGTGCCAGCAGTTTCGACAATCAGCCCCAGCATTTT. Looking up the rest from reference TRBV7-9 and TRBJ1-5 gives the full variable domain: DTGVSQNPRHKITKRGQNVTFRCDPISEHNRLYWYRQTLGQGPEFLTYFQNEAQLEKSRLLSDRFSAERPKGSFSTLEIQRTEQGDSAMYLCASSFDNQPQHFGDGTRLSIL.